Listed below are T cell receptor beta chains from one sample, sequenced in a study of T cells expressing NK-cell markers. TCRdb reworked the 5' RACE reads into one entry per CDR3 protein, no DNA. The listing records about 110,000 distinct CDR3 sequences. Source material: blood T cells: a sorted CD56 or NKG2C T cell subset, CD4+ or CD8+ T cells, or bulk PBMC T cells (not recorded which). Every receptor here comes from a woman aged 18 to 75 in good health. Each CDR3 is given with its conserved first and last residue.

TRBV20-1	TRBJ1-5	CSATDGNQPQHF
TRBV20-1	TRBJ1-1	CSARLMGLGNTEAFF
TRBV19	TRBJ1-4	CASTLMQQGNEKLFF
TRBV12-3/TRBV12-4	TRBJ2-5	CASTLWGGADRETQYF
TRBV6-2/TRBV6-3	TRBJ2-7	CASSYPSEQYF
TRBV19	TRBJ2-1	CASTLGLAGAAYEQFF
TRBV6-5	TRBJ2-7	CASSYPRGEQYF
TRBV4-3	TRBJ2-1	CASSQERRINEQFF
TRBV29-1	TRBJ2-1	CTGTSANNEQFF
TRBV29-1	TRBJ2-3	CSAVPSGTDTQYF
TRBV29-1	TRBJ1-2	CSADGGQNYGYTF
TRBV12-3/TRBV12-4	TRBJ1-1	CASRQGLSNTEAFF
TRBV4-3	TRBJ2-4	CASSQGTSGGLIQYF
TRBV4-3	TRBJ2-5	CASSQVGGRAGETQYF
TRBV5-6	TRBJ2-6	CASSGTGDLFGNVLTF
TRBV29-1	TRBJ2-1	CSVEGDPNEQFF
TRBV7-2	TRBJ2-7	CASSPTSGAYEQYF
TRBV7-9	TRBJ2-2	CASSLFSGTGELFF
TRBV7-2	TRBJ2-5	CASSLVLGPGPTQYF
TRBV4-3	TRBJ2-3	CASSHDSGGTDTQYF
TRBV7-9	TRBJ2-3	CASSLVSSGWPDTQYF
TRBV12-3/TRBV12-4	TRBJ1-4	CASSMDSNEKLFF
TRBV5-1	TRBJ2-1	CASSADRVNEQFF
TRBV2	TRBJ2-3	CASSAYYTTDTQYF
TRBV29-1	TRBJ1-1	CSADGGGLGTEAFF
TRBV25-1	TRBJ1-4	CASNPGGPEKLFF
TRBV13	TRBJ2-1	CASSSGMGTSGGSSYNEQFF
TRBV5-6	TRBJ2-1	CASSVWGTSGPMGQFF
TRBV29-1	TRBJ1-1	CSATQVLNTEAFF
TRBV9	TRBJ2-2	CASSVGQDAGELFF
TRBV25-1	TRBJ2-3	CASSESERDSRKDTQYF
TRBV29-1	TRBJ2-7	CSASNGQIYSYEQYF
TRBV29-1	TRBJ2-7	CSGLAGPSYEQYF
TRBV21-1	TRBJ2-3	CASSATSSAGDDTQYF
TRBV27	TRBJ1-5	CASRTGVSNQPQHF
TRBV7-2	TRBJ1-4	CASSTRTATTTNEKLFF
TRBV27	TRBJ1-5	CASSLGRGQPQHF
TRBV20-1	TRBJ2-1	CSYLQDNEQFF
TRBV9	TRBJ2-1	CASSPVKVRRVVYNEQFF
TRBV7-2	TRBJ1-2	CASSSYPHLTGGYGYTF
TRBV11-2	TRBJ2-1	CASSSALEGGPFREQFF